A selection of T cell receptor beta chains follows, all from one sample in a study of T cell repertoires in cytomegalovirus infection. One entry per CDR3 protein results from TCRdb running MiXCR on the reads. The data show around 530,000 distinct CDR3 sequences, around 27% seen once. Source material: PBMCs. The receptors were gathered from a human donor in good health (CMV status not recorded). Some clones in this sample may be carry-over from other donors' samples. CDR3s include the opening cysteine and the closing phenylalanine or tryptophan. D genes are given only for firm matches. Clone size appears in some rows only: once, few, many, or a class for an expanded clone.

D: NA
J: TRBJ2-3
V: TRBV6-2/TRBV6-3
size: few
length: 15
DNA: TGTGCCAGCAGTTACGGGTCGAGCAGCACAGATACGCAGTATTTT
CDR3: CASSYGSSSTDTQYF

D: NA
J: TRBJ1-1
V: TRBV6-5
size: NA
length: 13
DNA: TGTGCCAGCAGTTACGGCACGGCCACTGAAGCTTTCTTT
CDR3: CASSYGTATEAFF

D: NA
J: TRBJ2-7
V: TRBV12-3/TRBV12-4
size: NA
length: 14
DNA: TGTGCCAGCAGTTTAGAACCCGGAGCCTACGAGCAGTACTTC
CDR3: CASSLEPGAYEQYF

D: TRBD1
J: TRBJ1-1
V: TRBV29-1
size: once
length: 11
DNA: TGCAGCGCGAAGAGGGACAGTGAAGCTTTCTTT
CDR3: CSAKRDSEAFF

D: TRBD2
J: TRBJ2-7
V: TRBV29-1
size: NA
length: 15
DNA: TGCAGCGTTTACTCCGGACTAGTCGGTTTGCGGGAGCAGTACTTC
CDR3: CSVYSGLVGLREQYF

D: TRBD1
J: TRBJ2-1
V: TRBV4-1
size: NA
length: 15
DNA: TGCGCCAGCAGCTACCCGCTAAGGGGGCACAATGAGCAGTTCTTC
CDR3: CASSYPLRGHNEQFF

D: TRBD2
J: TRBJ2-2
V: TRBV6-6
size: NA
length: 16
DNA: TGTGCCAGCAGTAAGACTAGCGGGAGGTTTTCCGGGGAGCTGTTTTTT
CDR3: CASSKTSGRFSGELFF

D: NA
J: TRBJ2-2
V: TRBV7-3
size: NA
length: 16
DNA: TGTGCCAGCATACCCTTTTGGGGGGGCAACACCGGGGAGCTGTTTTTT
CDR3: CASIPFWGGNTGELFF

D: TRBD2
J: TRBJ2-2
V: TRBV7-2
size: NA
length: 17
DNA: TGTGCCAGCAGCTCCCGGCCAGCGGGAGGGATCACCGGGGAGCTGTTTTTT
CDR3: CASSSRPAGGITGELFF

D: NA
J: TRBJ2-3
V: TRBV6-2/TRBV6-3
size: few
length: 11
DNA: TGTGCCAGCGGGAAGTCAGATACGCAGTATTTT
CDR3: CASGKSDTQYF

D: TRBD2
J: TRBJ2-3
V: TRBV7-9
size: NA
length: 18
DNA: TGTGCCAGCAGCTCTTTAACCGGGACTAGCGGTAGCACAGATACGCAGTATTTT
CDR3: CASSSLTGTSGSTDTQYF

D: TRBD2
J: TRBJ2-1
V: TRBV19
size: NA
length: 16
DNA: TGTGCCAGTAGTATTGTTCCTAGCGGGAGAGGAAATGAGCAGTTCTTC
CDR3: CASSIVPSGRGNEQFF

D: NA
J: TRBJ1-5
V: TRBV5-1
size: NA
length: 13
DNA: TGCGCCAGCAGTATAGGAGTCAATCAGCCCCAGCATTTT
CDR3: CASSIGVNQPQHF

D: TRBD1
J: TRBJ2-7
V: TRBV7-2
size: few
length: 15
DNA: TGTGCCAGCATCCAAGGACAGGCCAGCTCCTACGAGCAGTACTTC
CDR3: CASIQGQASSYEQYF

D: NA
J: TRBJ2-2
V: TRBV11-2
size: NA
length: 15
DNA: TGTGCCAGCAGCCCGACACCGGGGGCCACCGGGGAGCTGTTTTTT
CDR3: CASSPTPGATGELFF

D: TRBD1
J: TRBJ1-3
V: TRBV7-2
size: many
length: 17
DNA: TGTGCCAGCAGCCAACCCGGGACAGAGCACTCTGGAAACACCATATATTTT
CDR3: CASSQPGTEHSGNTIYF

D: NA
J: TRBJ2-5
V: TRBV7-2
size: NA
length: 14
DNA: TGTGCCAGCAGCCCTAGACAGGCCCAAGAGACCCAGTACTTC
CDR3: CASSPRQAQETQYF

D: TRBD1
J: TRBJ2-2
V: TRBV7-8
size: NA
length: 16
DNA: TGTGCCAGCAGCCCGAGAGAGGGGGCGAGGACCGGGGAGCTGTTTTTT
CDR3: CASSPREGARTGELFF

D: NA
J: TRBJ2-7
V: TRBV12-3/TRBV12-4
size: NA
length: 14
DNA: TGTGCCAGCAGTTTCGCAGGGGAAAACTACGAGCAGTACTTC
CDR3: CASSFAGENYEQYF

D: NA
J: TRBJ1-5
V: TRBV7-6
size: few
length: 16
DNA: TGTGCCAGCAGCTTGGCCGGACACGATAGCAATCAGCCCCAGCATTTT
CDR3: CASSLAGHDSNQPQHF

D: TRBD2
J: TRBJ2-5
V: TRBV20-1
size: NA
length: 15
DNA: TGCAGTGCTAGAGTGGACCTAGCGGGAAAGGAGACCCAGTACTTC
CDR3: CSARVDLAGKETQYF

D: TRBD1
J: TRBJ2-3
V: TRBV24-1
size: few
length: 16
DNA: TGTGCCACCAGCCGGACAGGGGGCGCCGTAACAGATACGCAGTATTTT
CDR3: CATSRTGGAVTDTQYF

D: TRBD1
J: TRBJ1-2
V: TRBV28
size: once
length: 14
DNA: TGTGCCACCTCAACCGGGACAGGGCGCTATGGCTACACCTTC
CDR3: CATSTGTGRYGYTF

D: TRBD1
J: TRBJ1-1
V: TRBV5-1
size: NA
length: 15
DNA: TGCGCCAGCAGCTTGAGGACAGGGGTGGGCACTGAAGCTTTCTTT
CDR3: CASSLRTGVGTEAFF

D: TRBD2
J: TRBJ2-3
V: TRBV7-9
size: NA
length: 16
DNA: TGTGCCAGCAGCCCTCGGACTAGCGGGATCACAGATACGCAGTATTTT
CDR3: CASSPRTSGITDTQYF

D: NA
J: TRBJ1-1
V: TRBV6-6
size: NA
length: 12
DNA: TGTGCCAGCAGTTACCGTTTAACTGAAGCTTTCTTT
CDR3: CASSYRLTEAFF

D: NA
J: TRBJ1-2
V: TRBV10-3
size: NA
length: 15
DNA: TGTGCCATCAGTCTGGGGGACACCAGGAACTATGGCTACACCTTC
CDR3: CAISLGDTRNYGYTF

D: NA
J: TRBJ2-1
V: TRBV14
size: NA
length: 13
DNA: TGTGCCAGCAGCCAAGTAGTTTTGAATGAGCAGTTCTTC
CDR3: CASSQVVLNEQFF

D: TRBD2
J: TRBJ2-6
V: TRBV24-1
size: NA
length: 17
DNA: TGTGCCACCCATGGGGAGGGCGACTCGGCTGGGGCCAACGTCCTGACTTTC
CDR3: CATHGEGDSAGANVLTF

D: NA
J: TRBJ1-1
V: TRBV18
size: NA
length: 16
DNA: TGTGCCAGCTCACCACCGTCCCAGGGGCTGAACACTGAAGCTTTCTTT
CDR3: CASSPPSQGLNTEAFF

D: NA
J: TRBJ1-2
V: TRBV11-2
size: NA
length: 15
DNA: TGTGCCAGCAGCTTACAGCAGGGTCTCGGCTATGGCTACACCTTC
CDR3: CASSLQQGLGYGYTF

D: TRBD1
J: TRBJ2-5
V: TRBV11-2
size: many
length: 14
DNA: TGTGCCAGCAGCCCCTGGACAGGGCACCAGACCCAGTACTTC
CDR3: CASSPWTGHQTQYF

D: TRBD1
J: TRBJ2-7
V: TRBV20-1
size: NA
length: 17
DNA: TGCAGTGCTAGAGATCCCCTCCCTCAGGGGGTTTCCTACGAGCAGTACTTC
CDR3: CSARDPLPQGVSYEQYF

D: TRBD1
J: TRBJ2-5
V: TRBV6-2/TRBV6-3
size: NA
length: 14
DNA: TGTGCCAGCAGTACACAGGGGGCGGGGGAGACCCAGTACTTC
CDR3: CASSTQGAGETQYF

D: NA
J: TRBJ1-6
V: TRBV4-3
size: NA
length: 17
DNA: TGCGCCAGCAGCCAAGATCAGGCGGGGGCCGATAATTCACCCCTCCACTTT
CDR3: CASSQDQAGADNSPLHF

D: NA
J: TRBJ1-1
V: TRBV7-8
size: many
length: 16
DNA: TGTGCCAGCAGCTCTTGGGGAGGACCCGGGAACACTGAAGCTTTCTTT
CDR3: CASSSWGGPGNTEAFF

D: NA
J: TRBJ2-3
V: TRBV11-2
size: few
length: 16
DNA: TGTGCCAGCAGCCTTGCATATAGCGGTTTAGCAGAACCGCAGTATTTT
CDR3: CASSLAYSGLAEPQYF

D: TRBD1
J: TRBJ1-4
V: TRBV19
size: few
length: 15
DNA: TGTGCCAGTAGTTCAGACAGGGCGGCTAATGAAAAACTGTTTTTT
CDR3: CASSSDRAANEKLFF

D: TRBD2
J: TRBJ2-7
V: TRBV20-1
size: NA
length: 15
DNA: TGCAGTGCATTTAATAGCGGGAGGGCCGAGGGTGAGCAGTACTTC
CDR3: CSAFNSGRAEGEQYF

D: TRBD2
J: TRBJ2-3
V: TRBV5-8
size: few
length: 20
DNA: TGTGCCAGCAGCCCAGGACTAGCGGGAGCCACAATTCCCGGCACAGATACGCAGTATTTT
CDR3: CASSPGLAGATIPGTDTQYF

D: NA
J: TRBJ2-1
V: TRBV3-1
size: once
length: 12
DNA: TGTGCCAGCAGCCGGGGGGACGCCGAGCAGTTCTTC
CDR3: CASSRGDAEQFF

D: NA
J: TRBJ2-5
V: TRBV7-8
size: many
length: 14
DNA: TGTGCCAGCAGCCGGGGGGCGTTGATAGAGACCCAGTACTTC
CDR3: CASSRGALIETQYF

D: NA
J: TRBJ1-2
V: TRBV19
size: few
length: 15
DNA: TGTGCCAGTAGTACTACGACAAGAACTAACTATGGCTACACCTTC
CDR3: CASSTTTRTNYGYTF

D: TRBD1
J: TRBJ1-4
V: TRBV14
size: few
length: 15
DNA: TGTGCCAGCAGCCAAGACGACAGGGTTAATGAAAAACTGTTTTTT
CDR3: CASSQDDRVNEKLFF

D: NA
J: TRBJ1-6
V: TRBV11-2
size: few
length: 17
DNA: TGTGCCAGCAGCTTAGAACTGCGAGGGTCCTATAATTCACCCCTCCACTTT
CDR3: CASSLELRGSYNSPLHF

D: TRBD1
J: TRBJ1-1
V: TRBV19
size: few
length: 14
DNA: TGTGCCAGTAGTATAGTAGGGGGCCGGACTGAAGCTTTCTTT
CDR3: CASSIVGGRTEAFF